This T cell receptor (beta chain) stems from a study of blood T cells in healthy people across ages (dated by TCRdb to 2015 to 2017). As for the study more broadly: In model experiments, template switching captured about one uniquely barcoded TCR beta cDNA molecule for every two T cells. To track age-related changes in TCR beta repertoire diversity, the study relied on deep sequencing normalized with unique cDNA molecular identifiers. The donors were divided into four age groups: young (average around 16 years), middle-aged (roughly 42), aged (roughly 60) and long-lived (about 90). The study analyzed two additional independent replicas of 1 million unique cDNA reads from the same blood draw for two donors, one aged 18 to 30 and one aged 80 or older.

Only a few counts were recorded for this clonotype. Its antigen specificity is not known. No much larger clone exists at a distance of one base, and base qualities are not known. Receptor libraries were prepared by 5' RACE. Sequencing used an Illumina HiSeq 2500. A second PCR of roughly 6 to 11 cycles was run with a J-beta primer mix and a sample-barcoded 5' primer. Each TCR beta cDNA molecule received a unique molecular identifier from a template-switch 5' adaptor carrying 12 random nucleotides. At least 3 million CDR3-containing paired-end reads were obtained from each sample. First-strand cDNA was synthesized from all RNA with the Mint cDNA synthesis kit, primed by a TRBC-specific oligonucleotide. After uracil-DNA glycosylase treatment, a first 18-cycle PCR used universal primers M1SS and BC2_uni_R on all cDNA. In the source study's methods: Normalization of each sample was performed by random selection of 1 million high-quality reads, each carrying a distinct molecular identifier. Reads with shared molecular identifiers were discarded instead of being binned into consensus sequences. MiTCR, run with a Q25 quality threshold and the strictest error-elimination algorithm, handled CDR3 identification, clonotype clustering and error correction. A nonparametric unseen species model with Euler transformation was used to estimate lower-bound total TCR beta diversity. Using fastp trimming at Q25 and MiXCR clonotype assembly, TCRdb reanalyzed the public sequencing data and kept in-frame beta chains. Rows merge per CDR3 protein into single entries with the most common DNA and genes. The V and J calls and clone size are TCRdb's, not the authors'. The sample profile shows around 1,000,000 distinct CDR3 sequences; 20% to 25% of them were found once. In total, the top ten clones hold 0.75% of the sample.

The research as a whole found: Compared with the aged group, the long-lived group had more naive CD4+ T cells, fewer expanded clones and increased TCR diversity, a pattern suggesting age selection. Observed TCR beta diversity correlated strongly with the percentage of naive T cells measured by flow cytometry. Because donor CMV infection status was unknown, age-related changes in expanded clonotypes were potentially confounded. Observed TCR beta diversity per million T cells fell roughly linearly with age, and a significant reduction was already apparent by age roughly 41. Estimates of total diversity based on one million sequenced T cells were regarded as lower bounds and as underestimates. Bulk unsorted PBMC profiling prevented conclusive comparison of naive and antigen-experienced compartments.

Systemically healthy Caucasian individuals from Russia, some 36 in total and aged 6 to 90 years, were included as donors. About 9.8 milliliters of peripheral blood were drawn from each donor into EDTA-treated Vacutainer tubes. PBMCs were isolated by Ficoll-Paque density-gradient centrifugation, with at least 6 million obtained per sample. Total RNA, at least 6 micrograms per sample, was extracted from PBMCs with Trizol reagent. Naive CD45RAhigh/CD27high T cell percentages were measured by flow cytometry on a PBMC aliquot from every donor. The CDR3 spans 14 residues, from the cysteine through the phenylalanine. The CDR3 DNA has 42 bases and is translated from base 1. CDR1 and CDR2 are drawn from the germline V gene (reference sequence): SEHNR, FQNEAQ. Clipping removes 5 bases from V and 6 bases from J, with 8 as the unmatched junction base count. These records were also assigned to another study, of T cells of mothers and their children. The second study reports: Nine systemically healthy Caucasian individuals served as donors, namely three mothers together with their six children. cDNA synthesis consumed the entire amount of extracted RNA, loaded at 1.5 ug RNA in each 15 ul reaction. In the second PCR, the M1S primer introduced both the sample barcodes and 2-4 random nucleotides. More than 8.5 million TCR beta CDR3 reads were obtained from each mother, and some 3.2 million reads were obtained from each child. In both related and unrelated pairs, thymic selection shapes the output of TCR recombination in a similar way, with inherited differences having only a minor effect. Normalized repertoire overlap was always slightly but never significantly higher in related than unrelated mother-child pairs. No persistent microchimeric T cell clones were detected, at a sensitivity of around 97 clones per million clonotypes. To look for features that set related mother-child pairs apart from unrelated individuals, the researchers ran deep NGS to compare the TCR beta repertoires of mothers and children. Mothers averaged roughly 36 +/- 4 years of age and children averaged about 12 +/- 4 years. Libraries were sequenced on Illumina HiSeq 2000 with 100+100 nt paired-end reads after adapter ligation with NEBNext reagents. Mother and child libraries were prepared a month apart and sequenced in separate runs to prevent cross-contamination. Each donor had between about 500,000 and 2,300,000 distinct TCR beta clonotypes identified. Naive TCR beta clonotypes were estimated from low-frequency clonotypes matched to each donor's FACS-determined naive share, without sorting.

This clonotype originated in a girl aged 2 to 9 in good health. The chain was built from TRBV7-9 and TRBJ2-7; 9 middle bases align to TRBD1. What was sequenced was blood. The sequenced DNA is TGTGCCAGCAGCCGAGACAGGGGGTTGGGCGAGCAGTACTTC. This is translated as CASSRDRGLGEQYF.